The 30 T cell receptor beta chains listed next were all sequenced from one sample in a study of T-cell memory formation after mild COVID-19. TCRdb fed the 5' RACE reads into MiXCR, producing one record per CDR3 protein. The sample carries over 45,000 distinct CDR3 sequences, 9.3% recorded once. The sample comprised PBMCs or a T cell subset sorted from them (not recorded which). The receptors shown here come from an adult woman who had mild COVID-19 (a few samples of this study predate the infection). Cell type and time point are not known.

This chain uses TRBV11-2 with TRBJ2-1; perhaps TRBD2 as D (6 bases). The germline V gene encodes CDR1 SGHAT and CDR2 FQNNGV. V shed 0 bases and J shed 8 bases, with 20 bases lying between them. CDR3 size: 17 residues. CDR3 coding DNA: TGTGCCAGCAGCTTAGATCGAACTAGGATCGGGGAGGATGAGCAGTTCTTC. It codes for CASSLDRTRIGEDEQFF.

The chain uses TRBV5-4 and TRBJ2-7; 10 bases agree with TRBD1. CDR1 is SGHNT, CDR2 YYREEE, per germline (reference sequence). The CDR3 loop spans 15 amino acids. Unmatched junction bases numbered 2, after V lost 1 base and J lost 1 base. Here the CDR3 reads CASSLWDRGSYEQYF. CDR3 nucleotides: TGTGCCAGCAGCTTGTGGGACAGGGGATCCTACGAGCAGTACTTC.

This clonotype was found once. The chain uses TRBV29-1 and TRBJ1-5; the match to TRBD1 covers 8 bases. The CDR3 is 14 amino acids. V was clipped by 4 bases and J by 4 bases; unmatched bases: 6. CDR1 is SQVTM, CDR2 ANQGSEA, per germline. This chain's CDR3 is CSVVLQGGNQPQHF. CDR3 nucleotides: TGCAGCGTTGTCTTACAGGGGGGGAATCAGCCCCAGCATTTT.

This clonotype turned up a few times. The V and J genes are TRBV30 and TRBJ2-7; 12 bases are a match to TRBD2. CDR3 length equals 15 residues. The germline gives CDR1 GTSNPN, CDR2 SVGIG (reference sequence). V shed 6 bases and J 3 bases; nucleotides not matched to a gene: 9. Here the CDR3 reads CACTPTSGSNYEQYF. The CDR3 coding sequence is TGTGCCTGTACGCCGACTAGCGGGAGCAACTACGAGCAGTACTTC.

The J gene is TRBJ1-1, the V gene TRBV5-1; D is undetermined. Germline-derived CDR1 and CDR2 are SGHRS and YFSETQ. This CDR3 region has 11 residues. Trimming took 6 bases from V and 3 from J, leaving 6 bases between them. The CDR3 protein is CASNSDTEAFF. DNA of the CDR3: TGCGCCAGCAACTCGGACACTGAAGCTTTCTTT.

Ten or more counts support this clonotype. V and J are TRBV7-9 and TRBJ2-1; perhaps TRBD2 as D (6 bases). V dropped 3 bases and J dropped 6 bases, with 12 bases sitting between them. The CDR3 extends over 14 amino acids. The germline CDR1 and CDR2 sequences are SEHNR and FQNEAQ (reference sequence). CDR3 protein: CASSLGGTINEQFF. CDR3 bases: TGTGCCAGCAGCTTGGGAGGCACAATCAATGAGCAGTTCTTC.

This clonotype was seen a few times. The junction does not match germline at one end; this may be a read error. The chain's CDR3 is CASSFGGGKQPQHF. In DNA form, the CDR3 reads TGTGCCAGCAGCTTCGGGGGAGGCAAACAGCCCCAGCATTTT. The rearrangement uses TRBV7-9 and TRBJ1-5; D might be TRBD1 (5 bases). Looked up from germline, CDR1 is SEHNR and CDR2 is FQNEAQ (reference sequence). The CDR3 has 14 residues.

This clonotype was counted ten times or more. The chain joins TRBV20-1 to TRBJ2-1; 8 nucleotides line up with TRBD2. This CDR3 is 14 amino acids long. In germline, CDR1 is DFQATT, CDR2 SNEGSKA (reference sequence). After removal of 0 bases from V and 5 bases from J, the junction contained 3 bases not matched to a gene. The CDR3 protein is CSARDWTSNNEQFF. In DNA form, the CDR3 reads TGCAGTGCTAGAGATTGGACTAGCAACAATGAGCAGTTCTTC.

This clonotype appeared a few times. CDR3 nucleotide sequence: TGTGCCAGCAGGGCAGGGACAGGTTTCTCCTACAATGAGCAGTTCTTC. Translating gives CASRAGTGFSYNEQFF. V usage is TRBV12-3 or TRBV12-4 and J usage is TRBJ2-1, with 8 bases lining up with TRBD1. The CDR3 extends over 16 amino acids. After removal of 6 bases from V and 0 bases from J, the junction contained 7 bases not matched to a gene.

J is TRBJ1-2 and V is TRBV29-1; possibly TRBD1 for D (6 bases). Germline V gene sequence: CDR1 SQVTM, CDR2 ANQGSEA. Trimming pared 4 bases from V and 7 bases from J, leaving 16 bases between. This CDR3 is 13 amino acids long. CDR3 nucleotides: TGCAGCGTTGGGAACAATGAGGGGGGTGGCTACACCTTC. It specifies CSVGNNEGGGYTF.

This clonotype was counted only a few times. The chain links TRBV5-3 to TRBJ2-7; D is possibly TRBD1 or TRBD2 (5 bases each). TRBV5-3 is assigned to the ORF class and has an uncertain function. V gave up 0 bases and J gave up 2 bases, with 6 bases separating them. This CDR3 contains 13 residues. The CDR3 is CARSLAGPYEQYF. The DNA of the CDR3 is TGTGCCAGAAGCTTGGCGGGGCCCTACGAGCAGTACTTC.

The rearrangement links TRBV20-1 to TRBJ2-3; TRBD1 matches 9 bases. CDR1 is DFQATT, CDR2 SNEGSKA, per germline (reference sequence). The CDR3 has 15 amino acids. Trimming cost V 1 base and J 4 bases; bases outside gene matches: 6. CDR3 protein: CSARAWTGDPDTQYF. The CDR3 DNA is TGCAGTGCTAGAGCCTGGACAGGGGACCCAGATACGCAGTATTTT.

In its sample, this clonotype was seen a few times. The chain carries TRBV6-1 and TRBJ1-1, with a tentative D call TRBD1 (5 bases). The CDR3 loop spans 15 amino acids. V lost 6 bases and J lost 3, with 17 bases in between. Germline V gives CDR1 MNHNS, CDR2 SASEGT. CDR3 amino acids: CASRILFQGDTEAFF. The CDR3 region has the DNA TGTGCCAGCAGAATCCTCTTCCAAGGGGACACTGAAGCTTTCTTT.

This clonotype occurred many times. This chain joins TRBV4-2 and TRBJ2-7; 11 nucleotides line up with TRBD1. The CDR3 totals 15 residues. V shed 4 bases and J 3 bases; nucleotides not matched to a gene: 5. CDR1 and CDR2 (germline): LGHNA, YNFKEQ. Here the CDR3 DNA reads TGTGCCAGCAGCCCACGGGACAGGGGGGTCTACGAGCAGTACTTC. Its translation is CASSPRDRGVYEQYF.

This clonotype has only a few counts. V and J are TRBV20-1 and TRBJ2-7; perhaps D is TRBD1 or TRBD2 (5 bases each). The V end was cut by 7 bases, the J end by 3 bases, with 16 bases between. The CDR3 extends over 13 amino acids. Germline V gene lookup returns CDR1 DFQATT and CDR2 SNEGSKA (reference sequence). The CDR3 DNA is TGCAGTGTGGTCCGGGACCATAACTACGAGCAGTACTTC. This gives the protein CSVVRDHNYEQYF.

This clonotype was counted only a few times. This chain uses TRBV6-5 with TRBJ2-7, with TRBD1 identical over 9 bases. Trimming cost V 6 bases and J 3 bases; bases outside gene matches: 9. CDR1 and CDR2 from the germline V gene are MNHEY and SVGAGI. There are 15 residues in the CDR3. The CDR3 here is CASSLDRGSFYEQYF. In DNA form, the CDR3 reads TGTGCCAGCAGCCTTGACAGGGGGTCCTTCTACGAGCAGTACTTC.

This clonotype was picked up a small number of times. V gene TRBV12-3 or TRBV12-4 combines with J gene TRBJ2-3; 12 bases are shared with TRBD2. CDR3 length equals 16 residues. V lost 4 bases and J lost 3; bases outside the gene matches: 5. DNA for the CDR3: TGTGCCAGCAGTTCCCGGACTAGCGGGATTACAGATACGCAGTATTTT. Its protein is CASSSRTSGITDTQYF.

CDR3 sequence (DNA): TGTGCCAGCAGCACGACTAGTAGCGAGCAGTACTTC. This gives the protein CASSTTSSEQYF. This rearrangement joins TRBV5-6 to TRBJ2-7; D may be TRBD2 (6 bases). V gave up 4 bases and J gave up 6 bases, with 11 bases separating them. This CDR3 spans 12 amino acids. CDR1 is SGHDT and CDR2 is YYEEEE in the germline V gene.

The gene calls are TRBV29-1 and TRBJ2-7, with D perhaps matching TRBD1 or TRBD2 (5 bases each). V lost 5 bases and J lost 2, with 10 bases in between. The length of the CDR3 is 12 residues. From germline, CDR1 is SQVTM and CDR2 ANQGSEA. CDR3 loop: CSVRGAPYEQYF. The DNA for the CDR3 is TGCAGCGTTAGAGGGGCCCCCTACGAGCAGTACTTC.

The table lists this clonotype with many counts. V is TRBV20-1 and J is TRBJ2-2; TRBD1 agrees at 9 bases. V lost 5 bases to trimming and J lost 5 bases; unmatched junction nucleotides: 6. The CDR3 is 14 amino acids. Germline assignment: CDR1 DFQATT and CDR2 SNEGSKA (reference sequence). The DNA for the CDR3 is TGCAGTGCTCAACCGGGACAGGGAACCGGGGAGCTGTTTTTT. The encoded protein is CSAQPGQGTGELFF.

This clonotype was observed a handful of times. This chain joins TRBV5-4 and TRBJ2-1; D possibly corresponds to TRBD1 (5 bases). The germline V and J ends were trimmed by 4 bases and 0 bases, with 11 bases remaining between them. Germline V gene data show CDR1 as SGHNT and CDR2 as YYREEE (reference sequence). CDR3 length: 15 amino acids. The CDR3 nucleotides read TGTGCCAGCAGCATCAGGGTGTTCTCCTACAATGAGCAGTTCTTC. Amino acid sequence: CASSIRVFSYNEQFF.

The rearrangement joins TRBV5-4 to TRBJ2-7; tentative D call: TRBD2 (5 bases). This CDR3 has 12 residues. Germline V CDR1 and CDR2: SGHNT, YYREEE (reference sequence). Trimming took 6 bases from V and 5 from J, leaving 12 bases between them. This chain's CDR3 is CASNSGMNEQYF. CDR3 sequence (DNA): TGTGCCAGCAACTCGGGGATGAACGAGCAGTACTTC.

In its sample, this clonotype was seen many times. This chain connects TRBV20-1 to TRBJ2-4, with TRBD2 matching 9 bases. This CDR3 has 17 residues. The J segment lost 0 bases and the V segment lost 1 base, leaving 7 bases of the junction unmatched. Germline lookup yields CDR1 DFQATT and CDR2 SNEGSKA (reference sequence). CDR3 sequence (DNA): TGCAGTGCTAGAGTACTAGCGGGTCTCGGAGCCAAAAACATTCAGTACTTC. The encoded protein is CSARVLAGLGAKNIQYF.

The chain is built from TRBV6-5 and TRBJ2-1, with TRBD1 identical over 8 bases. CDR3 length equals 16 residues. Germline CDR1 and CDR2: MNHEY and SVGAGI. Trimming removed 2 bases from V and 4 bases from J; junction bases left unmatched: 7. CDR3 amino acids: CASSYSGRGLYNEQFF. For the CDR3, the DNA is TGTGCCAGCAGTTACAGCGGCAGGGGGCTATACAATGAGCAGTTCTTC.

This chain connects TRBV19 to TRBJ1-3; D gene uncertain. CDR1 is LNHDA, CDR2 SQIVND, per germline (reference sequence). V gave up 0 bases and J gave up 0 bases, with 6 bases separating them. The CDR3 consists of 15 residues. CDR3 coding DNA: TGTGCCAGTAGTATAGATAGGAACTCTGGAAACACCATATATTTT. Amino acid sequence: CASSIDRNSGNTIYF.

This clonotype was counted ten times or more. Written as DNA, the CDR3 is TGTGCCAGCGCCTCAGTGAGGGTCGGCGGCTACACCTTC. Amino acids: CASASVRVGGYTF. The rearrangement joins TRBV7-9 to TRBJ1-2, with D unresolved. V lost 8 bases and J 8 bases, leaving 18 bases between the germline ends. This CDR3 comprises 13 residues. The germline V gene encodes CDR1 SEHNR and CDR2 FQNEAQ (reference sequence).

The chain employs TRBV20-1 and TRBJ2-2; the match to TRBD1 covers 10 bases. Germline V gene sequence: CDR1 DFQATT, CDR2 SNEGSKA (reference sequence). This CDR3 contains 16 residues. V lost 5 bases, J lost 2 bases, and 8 bases stayed unmatched. In DNA form, the CDR3 reads TGCAGTGCTTATCCGGGACAGGGGTCAAACACCGGGGAGCTGTTTTTT. Translating it yields CSAYPGQGSNTGELFF.

This clonotype was detected only a few times. This chain links TRBV7-2 with TRBJ2-1; 11 nucleotides line up with TRBD2. V lost 5 bases and J lost 14; bases outside the gene matches: 8. Germline values: CDR1 SGHTA, CDR2 FQGNSA. This CDR3 is built from 13 residues. The DNA of the CDR3 is TGTGCCAGCAGCCCGATACTAGCGGGAGTTAAGTTCTTC. Translated, it gives CASSPILAGVKFF.

This clonotype was counted at least ten times. The rearrangement joins TRBV5-1 to TRBJ2-7; weak D call: TRBD2 (5 bases). V lost 4 bases and J lost 3, with 17 bases in between. CDR1 and CDR2 from the germline V gene are SGHRS and YFSETQ. This CDR3 contains 15 residues. The CDR3 here is CASSLQAERYYEQYF. The CDR3 DNA is TGCGCCAGCAGCCTTCAAGCGGAGCGCTACTACGAGCAGTACTTC.

There are many counts of this clonotype. This chain uses TRBV29-1 with TRBJ2-7; weak D call: TRBD2 (6 bases). The germline gives CDR1 SQVTM, CDR2 ANQGSEA. The CDR3 totals 12 residues. V lost 4 bases to trimming and J lost 5 bases, with 12 bases between them. Here the CDR3 DNA reads TGCAGCGTTGCCCGGGGAGGCCACGAGCAGTACTTC. Translation: CSVARGGHEQYF.